Each of the 31 T cell receptor beta chains below was sequenced from the same sample in a study of shared clonotypes between healthy human individuals. Some clones are missing from TCRdb's copy, which holds only in-frame ones; the method was immunoSEQ multiplex PCR. The sample gives approximately 1,000,000 clones, around 82% of which show up once; about 0.52% is in the top ten. What was sequenced was memory CD4+ T cells from PBMCs. Stated subset: CD45RA-negative fraction. These receptors came from a man aged 18 to 30 in good health. Some clones in this sample may be carry-over from other donors' samples.

V gene TRBV6-5 combines with J gene TRBJ1-4; 7 positions agree with TRBD1. The trim removed 7 bases at V and 8 bases at J, leaving 7 bases unmatched. CDR3 size: 13 residues. The germline gives CDR1 MNHEY, CDR2 SVGAGI. The CDR3 DNA follows: TGTGCCAGCATGGACAGGTCAGAGGAAAAACTGTTTTTT. The encoded protein is CASMDRSEEKLFF.

The CDR3 sequence: CASSLVGNGGYTF. In DNA, the CDR3 is TGTGCCAGCAGCTTAGTGGGGAATGGTGGCTACACCTTC. The rearrangement uses TRBV7-2 and TRBJ1-2; D unresolved. Germline values: CDR1 SGHTA, CDR2 FQGNSA. This CDR3 region has 13 residues. Trimming removed 1 base at V and 7 bases at J, with 10 bases between.

The chain employs TRBV2 and TRBJ2-5; TRBD1 or TRBD2 may be the D gene (5 bases each). The CDR3 is made up of 12 amino acids. Trimming left V 6 bases short and J 7 bases short, with 12 bases between. Germline V lookup: CDR1 SNHLY, CDR2 FYNNEI. CDR3 bases: TGTGCCAGCAGGACTATAAGGGGGACCCAGTACTTC. Its protein is CASRTIRGTQYF. Looking up the rest from reference TRBV2 and TRBJ2-5 gives the full variable domain: EPEVTQTPSHQVTQMGQEVILRCVPISNHLYFYWYRQILGQKVEFLVSFYNNEISEKSEIFDDQFSVERPDGSNFTLKIRSTKLEDSAMYFCASRTIRGTQYFGPGTRLLVL.

The rearrangement uses TRBV29-1 and TRBJ2-1, with 8 positions matching TRBD2. Germline loops: CDR1 SQVTM, CDR2 ANQGSEA. The V and J ends lost 1 base and 9 bases, in that order; junction bases with no gene match: 5. This CDR3 is 13 amino acids long. CDR3: CSVEGGSGGEQFF. For the CDR3, the DNA is TGCAGCGTTGAAGGAGGAAGCGGGGGTGAGCAGTTCTTC.

V and J are TRBV11-2 and TRBJ2-3; the match to TRBD1 covers 8 bases. Per the germline V gene, CDR1 is SGHAT and CDR2 is FQNNGV. With 1 base clipped from V and 2 bases from J, the junction kept 2 bases outside the gene matches. The CDR3 covers 15 residues. CDR3 sequence reads: CASSLVGQVTDTQYF. The CDR3 nucleotides are TGTGCCAGCAGCTTAGTGGGACAGGTCACAGATACGCAGTATTTT.

This clone came up many times. The chain uses TRBV7-9 and TRBJ2-5; a weak D match, TRBD2 (6 bases). Germline V lookup: CDR1 SEHNR, CDR2 FQNEAQ (reference sequence). Trimming took 5 bases from V and 5 from J, leaving 18 bases between them. The CDR3 loop spans 15 amino acids. CDR3 sequence (DNA): TGTGCCAGCAGCCGGGGCCCTGCGCGGGACGAGACCCAGTACTTC. Translation gives CASSRGPARDETQYF.

The chain joins TRBV29-1 to TRBJ1-1; 7 bases line up with TRBD1. Germline loops: CDR1 SQVTM, CDR2 ANQGSEA. J gave up 4 bases and V 3 bases, and 5 bases lay outside the gene matches. This CDR3 has 13 amino acids. As DNA, the CDR3 is TGCAGCGTTGACCTCCAGGGGGGCACTGAAGCTTTCTTT. This gives the protein CSVDLQGGTEAFF. The full variable domain, rest sourced from reference TRBV29-1 and TRBJ1-1, is SAVISQKPSRDICQRGTSLTIQCQVDSQVTMMFWYRQQPGQSLTLIATANQGSEATYESGFVIDKFPISRPNLTFSTLTVSNMSPEDSSIYLCSVDLQGGTEAFFGQGTRLTVV.

This clone was seen a few times. The chain employs TRBV28 and TRBJ1-2; D unclear. In germline, CDR1 is MDHEN, CDR2 SYDVKM. The CDR3 runs 12 residues. The V gene lost 7 bases and the J gene lost 7 bases, with 13 bases spanning the gap. The CDR3 loop is CASTSYSPGYTF. The DNA for the CDR3 is TGTGCCAGCACCTCATACAGCCCTGGCTACACCTTC.

This clone was recorded only once. The chain carries TRBV5-4 and TRBJ2-2; 10 bases map to TRBD2. The CDR3 contains 15 residues. V lost 3 bases, J lost 4 bases, and 3 bases stayed unmatched. Germline V CDR1 and CDR2: SGHNT, YYREEE (reference sequence). CDR3 coding DNA: TGTGCCAGCAGCTGGACTAGCGGCGCCACCGGGGAGCTGTTTTTT. This encodes CASSWTSGATGELFF.

In its sample, this clone was seen a few times. This sequence joins TRBV7-2 and TRBJ2-1, with 8 bases identical to TRBD2. The germline V gene encodes CDR1 SGHTA and CDR2 FQGNSA. CDR3 length: 14 amino acids. Trimming removed 4 bases from V and 7 bases from J; junction bases left unmatched: 6. CDR3 coding DNA: TGTGCCAGCAGCTCCACGGGACTAGATAATGAGCAGTTCTTC. The encoded protein is CASSSTGLDNEQFF.

This chain links TRBV7-8 with TRBJ2-5, with 9 positions matching TRBD1. The germline V gene encodes CDR1 SGHVS and CDR2 FQNEAQ. The trim removed 3 bases at V and 4 bases at J, leaving 12 bases unmatched. This CDR3 region has 17 residues. CDR3 in DNA: TGTGCCAGCAGCTTTTGGGGGACAGGGACTGCGAGAGAGACCCAGTACTTC. It specifies CASSFWGTGTARETQYF.

This chain connects TRBV30 to TRBJ2-1, with 7 bases matching TRBD2. Germline V CDR1 and CDR2: GTSNPN, SVGIG (reference sequence). The J segment lost 6 bases and the V segment lost 0 bases, leaving 5 bases of the junction unmatched. The CDR3 runs 14 residues. CDR3 protein: CAWSVQLATNEQFF. CDR3 sequence (DNA): TGTGCCTGGAGTGTACAACTAGCGACCAATGAGCAGTTCTTC. The entire variable domain, with the rest obtained from reference TRBV30 and TRBJ2-1, is as follows: SQTIHQWPATLVQPVGSPLSLECTVEGTSNPNLYWYRQAAGRGLQLLFYSVGIGQISSEVPQNLSASRPQDRQFILSSKKLLLSDSGFYLCAWSVQLATNEQFFGPGTRLTVL.

The V gene is TRBV5-1, the J gene TRBJ2-7, with D possibly matching TRBD2 (6 bases). The V end lost 5 bases, the J end lost 9 bases, and 18 bases lay between the germline ends. Germline CDR1 reads SGHRS; CDR2 reads YFSETQ. The CDR3 contains 13 residues. The CDR3 protein is CASSRGASEGQYF. Written as DNA, the CDR3 is TGCGCCAGCAGTCGCGGGGCCAGCGAAGGGCAGTACTTC.

The V and J genes are TRBV15 and TRBJ1-5; D is undetermined. V lost 0 bases, J lost 0 bases, and 15 bases lay in between. There are 18 residues in the CDR3. Germline V gene data show CDR1 as LNHNV and CDR2 as YYDKDF (reference sequence). The CDR3 region is CATSRDPVAGFSNQPQHF. CDR3 nucleotides: TGTGCCACCAGCAGAGACCCGGTGGCGGGGTTTAGCAATCAGCCCCAGCATTTT.

J is TRBJ1-5 and V is TRBV6-6; D is possibly TRBD1 (6 bases). Germline values: CDR1 MNHNY, CDR2 SVGAGI (reference sequence). This CDR3 spans 16 amino acids. The V end was cut by 5 bases, the J end by 0 bases, with 14 bases between. The CDR3 region is CASSNPTGYSNQPQHF. The CDR3, as DNA: TGTGCCAGCAGTAATCCTACAGGGTATAGCAATCAGCCCCAGCATTTT.

Turning to this clone: The identical CDR3 is also encoded by other nucleotide sequences in the sample. This sequence joins TRBV7-2 and TRBJ2-7; TRBD2 agrees at 7 bases. There are 14 residues in the CDR3. V was clipped by 3 bases and J by 1 base; unmatched bases: 3. Per germline, CDR1 SGHTA and CDR2 FQGNSA. Here the CDR3 DNA reads TGTGCCAGCAGCTTCGGCGGGAGTTCCTACGAGCAGTACTTC. Encoded protein: CASSFGGSSYEQYF.

This chain uses TRBV27 with TRBJ2-1; TRBD2 aligns across 13 bases. There are 16 residues in the CDR3. Unmatched junction bases numbered 5, after V lost 6 bases and J lost 3 bases. CDR1 is MNHEY and CDR2 is SMNVEV in the germline V gene (reference sequence). The CDR3 loop is CASSRGLAGSYNEQFF. The CDR3 DNA reads TGTGCCAGCAGCAGGGGACTAGCGGGAAGCTACAATGAGCAGTTCTTC.

The CDR3 region is CASSPGTGGEKLFF. In DNA form, the CDR3 reads TGTGCCAGCAGCCCCGGGACAGGGGGTGAAAAACTGTTTTTT. V usage is TRBV5-6 and J usage is TRBJ1-4; 11 bases align to TRBD1. Per the germline V gene, CDR1 is SGHDT and CDR2 is YYEEEE. The CDR3 extends over 14 amino acids. The V gene end was trimmed by 4 bases and the J gene end by 7 bases; junction bases not matched to a gene: 3.

As for this clone: Other DNA sequences in this sample translate to the same CDR3. The chain recombines TRBV5-1 with TRBJ2-3, with 8 bases matching TRBD2. Germline assignment: CDR1 SGHRS and CDR2 YFSETQ. V trimming: 2 bases; J trimming: 0 bases; junction bases outside the gene matches: 5. The CDR3 is 16 residues long. In DNA, the CDR3 is TGCGCCAGCAGCTTCTTAGCGGGACCAAGCACAGATACGCAGTATTTT. Its translation is CASSFLAGPSTDTQYF.

Regarding this clone: This CDR3 is also generated by other DNA sequences in the sample. V and J are TRBV6-4 and TRBJ2-3, with unresolved D. This CDR3 contains 14 residues. The V gene's germline CDR1 is MRHNA and CDR2 SNTAGT. V was shortened by 2 bases and J by 2 bases, with 8 bases between the two germline ends. The CDR3 bases are TGTGCCAGCAGTGACGGCGGCGACACAGATACGCAGTATTTT. Residues: CASSDGGDTDTQYF.

V and J are TRBV13 and TRBJ2-2; D unclear. Germline CDR1 is PRHDT and CDR2 is FYEKMQ (reference sequence). The CDR3 is made up of 12 amino acids. The V gene lost 2 bases and the J gene lost 6 bases, with 4 bases spanning the gap. CDR3 in amino acids: CASSLYPGELFF. The CDR3 DNA reads TGTGCCAGCAGCTTATATCCCGGGGAGCTGTTTTTT.

The chain carries TRBV30 and TRBJ2-1, with 8 bases matching TRBD1. The CDR3 extends over 13 amino acids. Germline V lookup: CDR1 GTSNPN, CDR2 SVGIG (reference sequence). The junction had 12 bases not matched to a gene; V was cut back by 2 bases and J by 15 bases. The CDR3 here is CAWSPSDRGIWFF. The DNA of the CDR3 is TGTGCCTGGAGTCCCAGTGACAGGGGTATATGGTTCTTC.

The chain links TRBV5-1 to TRBJ2-1; D is perhaps TRBD2 (6 bases). Trimming shortened V by 4 bases and J by 0 bases, and 20 bases separated the two germline ends. The CDR3 sequence is 18 residues long. Germline V gene sequence: CDR1 SGHRS, CDR2 YFSETQ. CDR3 nucleotide sequence: TGCGCCAGCAGCGCACCGGGTGGGTCTAGCGACTCCTACAATGAGCAGTTCTTC. Protein product: CASSAPGGSSDSYNEQFF.

The CDR3 DNA sequence: TGTGCCAGCAGCGACCTAGCGCTAAATGAGCAGTTCTTC. Its protein product is CASSDLALNEQFF. The chain carries TRBV28 and TRBJ2-1; tentative D call: TRBD2 (6 bases). Trimming pared 6 bases from V and 7 bases from J, leaving 13 bases between. CDR3 length equals 13 residues. Germline CDR1 MDHEN, CDR2 SYDVKM.

The chain is built from TRBV5-1 and TRBJ1-1; D may be TRBD1 (5 bases). The CDR3 runs to 13 residues. Germline loops: CDR1 SGHRS, CDR2 YFSETQ. V shed 1 base and J shed 3 bases, with 7 bases lying between them. CDR3 amino acids: CASSLQGHTEAFF. CDR3 in DNA: TGCGCCAGCAGCTTGCAGGGACACACTGAAGCTTTCTTT. Together with reference TRBV5-1 and TRBJ1-1, the CDR3 gives the full variable domain: KAGVTQTPRYLIKTRGQQVTLSCSPISGHRSVSWYQQTPGQGLQFLFEYFSETQRNKGNFPGRFSGRQFSNSRSEMNVSTLELGDSALYLCASSLQGHTEAFFGQGTRLTVV.

This chain joins TRBV27 and TRBJ1-1, with a weak D call TRBD1 (6 bases). CDR1 and CDR2 (germline): MNHEY, SMNVEV (reference sequence). V shed 6 bases and J shed 6 bases, with 17 bases lying between them. This CDR3 is 14 amino acids long. The chain's CDR3 is CASSEDRSLAEAFF. CDR3 sequence (DNA): TGTGCCAGCAGCGAAGACAGGTCTTTAGCTGAAGCTTTCTTT.

This chain uses TRBV2 with TRBJ1-5; no reliable D call. Trimming removed 7 bases from V and 7 bases from J, with 11 bases in between. The CDR3 runs 12 residues. CDR1 and CDR2 (germline): SNHLY, FYNNEI. The CDR3 DNA sequence: TGTGCCAGCACGATGGGGAGCCAGCCCCAGCATTTT. This translates into CASTMGSQPQHF.

This clone was seen once. The CDR3 is CASSLGTRAFETQYF. CDR3 in DNA: TGTGCCAGCAGCTTAGGTACCCGGGCCTTTGAGACCCAGTACTTC. The V and J genes are TRBV7-6 and TRBJ2-5; D not resolved. Per germline, CDR1 SGHVS and CDR2 FNYEAQ. The CDR3 extends over 15 amino acids. V dropped 1 base and J dropped 5 bases, with 14 bases sitting between them.

CDR3 sequence: CASSSVAGGYTGELFF. CDR3 nucleotide sequence: TGTGCCAGCAGTTCCGTAGCGGGAGGGTACACCGGGGAGCTGTTTTTT. The rearrangement joins TRBV28 to TRBJ2-2, with TRBD2 identical over 11 bases. The germline gives CDR1 MDHEN, CDR2 SYDVKM. Losses at the gene ends were 4 bases for V and 3 bases for J; bases not matched to a gene: 4. The CDR3 loop spans 16 amino acids.

V usage is TRBV2 and J usage is TRBJ2-5, with D uncertain. This CDR3 is built from 11 residues. The V gene lost 7 bases and the J gene lost 5 bases, with 8 bases spanning the gap. Germline assignment: CDR1 SNHLY and CDR2 FYNNEI. The CDR3 coding sequence is TGTGCCAGCAACCGGGTGGAGACCCAGTACTTC. It codes for CASNRVETQYF.

The chain links TRBV7-9 to TRBJ2-4, with D uncertain. Germline V CDR1 and CDR2: SEHNR, FQNEAQ (reference sequence). Deletions cut 0 bases from V and 7 bases from J, with 10 bases between. CDR3 length: 14 amino acids. For the CDR3, the DNA is TGTGCCAGCAGCTTAGCGCAGCACCTCAACATTCAGTACTTC. It is translated as CASSLAQHLNIQYF.